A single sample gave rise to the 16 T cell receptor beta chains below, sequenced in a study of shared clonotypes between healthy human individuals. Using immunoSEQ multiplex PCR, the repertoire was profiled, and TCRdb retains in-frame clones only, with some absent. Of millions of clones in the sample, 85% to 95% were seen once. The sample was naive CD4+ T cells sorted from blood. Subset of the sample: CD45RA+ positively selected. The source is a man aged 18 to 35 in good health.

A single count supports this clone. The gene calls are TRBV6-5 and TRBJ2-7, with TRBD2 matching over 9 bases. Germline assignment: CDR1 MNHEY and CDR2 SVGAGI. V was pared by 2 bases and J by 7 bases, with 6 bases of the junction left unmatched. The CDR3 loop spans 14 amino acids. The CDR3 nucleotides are TGTGCCAGCAGTTACCTGGCGGGGGGGTGGGAGCAGTACTTC. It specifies CASSYLAGGWEQYF.

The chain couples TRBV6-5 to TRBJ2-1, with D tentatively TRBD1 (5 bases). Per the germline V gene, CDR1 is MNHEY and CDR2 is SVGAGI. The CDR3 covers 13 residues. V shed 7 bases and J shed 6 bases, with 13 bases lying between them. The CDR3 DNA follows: TGTGCCAGCACAGACAGTGCCGGCAATGAGCAGTTCTTC. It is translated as CASTDSAGNEQFF.

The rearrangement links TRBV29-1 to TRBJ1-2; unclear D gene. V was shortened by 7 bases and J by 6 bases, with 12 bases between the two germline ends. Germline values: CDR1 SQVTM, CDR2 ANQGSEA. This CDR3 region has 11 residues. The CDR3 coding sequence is TGCAGCGAACAAAGAGCCAATGGCTACACCTTC. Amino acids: CSEQRANGYTF. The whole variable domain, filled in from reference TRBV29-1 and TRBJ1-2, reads SAVISQKPSRDICQRGTSLTIQCQVDSQVTMMFWYRQQPGQSLTLIATANQGSEATYESGFVIDKFPISRPNLTFSTLTVSNMSPEDSSIYLCSEQRANGYTFGSGTRLTVV.

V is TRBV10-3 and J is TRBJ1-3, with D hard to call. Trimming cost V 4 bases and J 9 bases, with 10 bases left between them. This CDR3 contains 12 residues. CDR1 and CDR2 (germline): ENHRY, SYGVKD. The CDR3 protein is CAISAGWGTIYF. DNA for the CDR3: TGTGCCATCAGTGCAGGCTGGGGCACCATATATTTT.

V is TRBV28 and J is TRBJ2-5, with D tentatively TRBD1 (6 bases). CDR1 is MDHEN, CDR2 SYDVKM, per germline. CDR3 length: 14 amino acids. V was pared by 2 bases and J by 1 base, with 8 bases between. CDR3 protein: CASSLRGTQETQYF. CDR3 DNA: TGTGCCAGCAGTTTAAGGGGGACCCAAGAGACCCAGTACTTC.

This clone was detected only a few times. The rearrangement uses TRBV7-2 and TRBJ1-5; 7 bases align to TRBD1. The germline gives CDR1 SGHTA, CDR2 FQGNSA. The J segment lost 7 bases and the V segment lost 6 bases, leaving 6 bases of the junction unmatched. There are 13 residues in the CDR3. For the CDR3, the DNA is TGTGCCAGCAGTGAAGGGGGCTACCAGCCCCAGCATTTT. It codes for CASSEGGYQPQHF.

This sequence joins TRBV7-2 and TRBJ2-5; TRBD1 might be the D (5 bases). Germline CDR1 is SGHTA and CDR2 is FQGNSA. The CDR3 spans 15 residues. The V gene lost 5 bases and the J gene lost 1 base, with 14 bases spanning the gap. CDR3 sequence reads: CASSQGLGFQETQYF. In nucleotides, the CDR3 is TGTGCCAGCAGCCAGGGTTTAGGGTTCCAAGAGACCCAGTACTTC.

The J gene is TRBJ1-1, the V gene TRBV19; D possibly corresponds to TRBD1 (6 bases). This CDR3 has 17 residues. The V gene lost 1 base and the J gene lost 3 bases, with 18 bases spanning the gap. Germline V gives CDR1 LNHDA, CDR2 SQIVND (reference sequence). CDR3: CASSIATGANSYTEAFF. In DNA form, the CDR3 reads TGTGCCAGTAGTATAGCAACGGGGGCGAACAGTTACACTGAAGCTTTCTTT.

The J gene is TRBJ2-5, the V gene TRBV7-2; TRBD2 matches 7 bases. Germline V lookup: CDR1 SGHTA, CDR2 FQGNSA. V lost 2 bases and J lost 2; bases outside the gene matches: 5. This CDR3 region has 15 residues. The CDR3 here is CASSLFWGGQETQYF. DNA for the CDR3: TGTGCCAGCAGCTTATTTTGGGGGGGGCAAGAGACCCAGTACTTC.

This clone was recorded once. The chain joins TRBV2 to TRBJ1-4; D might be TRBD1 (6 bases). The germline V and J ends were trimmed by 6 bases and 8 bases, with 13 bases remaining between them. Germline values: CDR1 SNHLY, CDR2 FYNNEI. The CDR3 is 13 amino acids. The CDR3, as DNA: TGTGCCAGCAGATCAGGGGCTGAGGAAAAACTGTTTTTT. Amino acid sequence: CASRSGAEEKLFF.

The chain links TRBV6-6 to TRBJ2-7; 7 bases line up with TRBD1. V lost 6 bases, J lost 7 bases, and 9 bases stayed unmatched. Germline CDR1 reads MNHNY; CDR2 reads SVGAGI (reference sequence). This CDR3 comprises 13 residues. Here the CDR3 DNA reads TGTGCCAGCAGGGACAGGCCTCTGGGGGAGCAGTACTTC. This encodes CASRDRPLGEQYF.

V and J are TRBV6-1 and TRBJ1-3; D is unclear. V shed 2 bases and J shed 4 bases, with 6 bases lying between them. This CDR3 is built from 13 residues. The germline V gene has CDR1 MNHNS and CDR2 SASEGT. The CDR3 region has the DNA TGTGCCAGCAGTGAAACGTTGGGAAACACCATATATTTT. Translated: CASSETLGNTIYF.

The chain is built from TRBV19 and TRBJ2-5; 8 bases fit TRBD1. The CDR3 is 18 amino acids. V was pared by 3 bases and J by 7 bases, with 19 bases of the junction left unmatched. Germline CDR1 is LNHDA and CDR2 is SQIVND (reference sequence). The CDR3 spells CASSMEVTGGPFFGTQYF. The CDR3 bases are TGTGCCAGTAGTATGGAGGTAACAGGGGGTCCCTTTTTCGGGACCCAGTACTTC.

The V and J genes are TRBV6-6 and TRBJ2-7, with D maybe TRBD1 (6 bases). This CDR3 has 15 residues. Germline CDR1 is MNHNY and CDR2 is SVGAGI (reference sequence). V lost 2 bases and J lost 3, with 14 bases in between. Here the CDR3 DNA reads TGTGCCAGCAGTTACGGATCGGACAGCTACTACGAGCAGTACTTC. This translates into CASSYGSDSYYEQYF.

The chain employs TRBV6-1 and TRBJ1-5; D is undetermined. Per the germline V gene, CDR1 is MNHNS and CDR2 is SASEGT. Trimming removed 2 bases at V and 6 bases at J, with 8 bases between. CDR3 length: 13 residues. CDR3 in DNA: TGTGCCAGCAGTGAAATCCTCAGTCAGCCCCAGCATTTT. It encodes CASSEILSQPQHF.

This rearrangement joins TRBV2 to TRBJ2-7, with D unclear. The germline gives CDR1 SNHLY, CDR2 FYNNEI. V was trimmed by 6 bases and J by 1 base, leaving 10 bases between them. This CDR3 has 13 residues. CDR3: CASRTARSYEQYF. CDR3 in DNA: TGTGCCAGCAGAACGGCCCGGTCCTACGAGCAGTACTTC.